This TCR beta chain was documented in a study of cytomegalovirus exposure and HLA in healthy donors. As for this clone: Its specificity is not known. Other DNA sequences in this specimen translate into the identical CDR3.

Study observations and caveats: Upon later analysis, HLA-associated TCR beta chains proved more clonally expanded than other, equally common chains. The only immune exposure information that was available was CMV serostatus.

J was trimmed by 1 base and V by 5 bases; bases with no gene match: 0. This CDR3 has 14 amino acids. Germline-derived CDR1 and CDR2 are LNHDA and SQIVND (reference sequence). The PCR had 60 Vbeta and 13 Jbeta primers. Measured with immunoSEQ multiplex PCR; TCRdb has only the in-frame clones, and not every one. The table includes 200,000 or so clones, roughly 87% detected once. Material: PBMCs. This clonotype was sampled from a girl less than two years old in good health and CMV-seronegative. The gene calls are TRBV19 and TRBJ2-3, with 10 bases fitting TRBD1. CDR3 sequence: CASSDRGRTDTQYF. The DNA of the CDR3 is TGTGCCAGTAGTGACAGGGGGCGCACAGATACGCAGTATTTT.